This T cell receptor (beta chain) was identified in a study of blood T cell repertoires in COVID-19. Study information: Acute-phase and convalescent COVID-19 samples originated in the United States, Italy and Spain. PBMCs, B-cell-depleted T cells, or T cells were the source of the cDNA or gDNA that made up the material.

Repertoires were generated with immunoSEQ multiplex PCR, while TCRdb's copy carries only in-frame clones and drops some. The table lists 75,000 to 100,000 clones, about 86% of them singletons. The germline V and J ends were trimmed by 3 bases and 6 bases, with 16 bases remaining between them. The CDR3 loop spans 14 amino acids. CDR1 and CDR2 (germline): SGDLS, YYNGEE. The chain carries TRBV9 and TRBJ2-7, with a weak D call TRBD2 (5 bases). Input material: peripheral blood. This receptor was obtained from a human donor in a cohort sampled during active COVID-19. This CDR3 is CASSADPFGGEQYF. For the CDR3, the DNA is TGTGCCAGCAGCGCCGACCCCTTTGGAGGCGAGCAGTACTTC.